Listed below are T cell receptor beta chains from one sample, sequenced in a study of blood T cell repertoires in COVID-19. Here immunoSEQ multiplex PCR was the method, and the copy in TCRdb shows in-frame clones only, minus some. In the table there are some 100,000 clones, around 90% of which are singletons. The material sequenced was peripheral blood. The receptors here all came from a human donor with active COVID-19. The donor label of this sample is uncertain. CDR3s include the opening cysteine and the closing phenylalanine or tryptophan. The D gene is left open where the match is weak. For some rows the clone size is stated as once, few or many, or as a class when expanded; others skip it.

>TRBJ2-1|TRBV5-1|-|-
CASSFQFNEQFF
TGCGCCAGCAGCTTTCAATTCAATGAGCAGTTCTTC
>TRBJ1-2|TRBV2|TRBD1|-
CASSITGGAGYGYTF
TGTGCCAGCAGTATAACAGGGGGCGCGGGGTACGGCTACACCTTC
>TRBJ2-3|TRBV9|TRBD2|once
CASSVGTSAGDTQYF
TGTGCCAGCAGCGTTGGTACTAGCGCCGGAGATACGCAGTATTTT
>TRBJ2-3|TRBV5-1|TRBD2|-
CASSLAPSGGTDTQYF
TGCGCCAGCAGCTTGGCCCCTAGCGGGGGCACAGATACGCAGTATTTT
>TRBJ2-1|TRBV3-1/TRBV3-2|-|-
CASSTYRDEQFF
TGTGCCAGCAGCACGTACAGGGATGAGCAGTTCTTC
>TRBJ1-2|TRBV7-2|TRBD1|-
CASSQDRGGYGYTF
TGTGCCAGCAGCCAGGACAGGGGAGGATACGGCTACACCTTC
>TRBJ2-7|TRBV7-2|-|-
CASRVSHPYEQYF
TGTGCCAGCAGGGTTAGCCATCCCTACGAGCAGTACTTC
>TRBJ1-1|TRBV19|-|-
CASSGNPGIGAEAFF
TGTGCCAGTAGTGGAAATCCGGGAATCGGGGCTGAAGCTTTCTTT
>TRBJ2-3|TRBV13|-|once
CASSSKTGVFDTQYF
TGTGCCAGCAGCTCGAAAACCGGGGTTTTCGATACGCAGTATTTT
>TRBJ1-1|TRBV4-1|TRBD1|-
CASSQLITGGYHAFF
TGCGCCAGCAGCCAACTGATAACAGGGGGGTATCATGCTTTCTTT
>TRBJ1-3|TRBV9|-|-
CASSVFDRSTSGNTIYF
TGTGCCAGCAGCGTATTTGACAGGTCGACCTCTGGAAACACCATATATTTT
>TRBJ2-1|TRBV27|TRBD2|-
CASSLRAGGVNEQFF
TGTGCCAGCAGTTTAAGAGCGGGGGGGGTCAATGAGCAGTTCTTC
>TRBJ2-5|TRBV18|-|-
CASSPVGLLGETQYF
TGTGCCAGCTCACCAGTTGGACTGTTAGGCGAGACCCAGTACTTC
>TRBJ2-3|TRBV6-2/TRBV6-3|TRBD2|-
CASSSGTSGRGDTQYF
TGTGCCAGCAGCAGTGGGACTAGCGGGAGAGGGGATACGCAGTATTTT
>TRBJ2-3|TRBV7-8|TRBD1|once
CASSLRPGQSFTDTQYF
TGTGCCAGCAGCTTACGGCCGGGACAGTCGTTCACAGATACGCAGTATTTT
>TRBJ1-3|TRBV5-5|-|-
CASSLFRGSGNTIYF
TGTGCCAGCAGCTTGTTCAGGGGCTCTGGAAACACCATATATTTT
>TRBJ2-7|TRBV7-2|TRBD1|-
CASSLGSGTGSYEQYF
TGTGCCAGCAGCTTAGGGTCCGGGACAGGGTCCTACGAGCAGTACTTC
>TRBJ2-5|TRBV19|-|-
CASSLGNAGETQYF
TGTGCCAGTAGTCTGGGGAATGCAGGGGAGACCCAGTACTTC
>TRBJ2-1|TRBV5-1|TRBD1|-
CASSLGQGYNEQFF
TGCGCCAGCAGCTTGGGACAGGGGTACAATGAGCAGTTCTTC
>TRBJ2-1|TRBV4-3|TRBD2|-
CASSGTGGPHYEQFF
TGCGCCAGCAGCGGGACGGGGGGGCCGCATTACGAGCAGTTCTTC
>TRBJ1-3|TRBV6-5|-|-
CASSQTASGNTIYF
TGTGCCAGCAGCCAGACAGCCTCTGGAAACACCATATATTTT
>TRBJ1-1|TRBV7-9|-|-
CASSVRGATTEAFF
TGTGCCAGCAGCGTCCGTGGGGCGACCACTGAAGCTTTCTTT
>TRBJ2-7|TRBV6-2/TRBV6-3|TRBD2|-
CASSSTSGVTYEQYF
TGTGCCAGCAGTTCAACTAGCGGGGTTACCTACGAGCAGTACTTC
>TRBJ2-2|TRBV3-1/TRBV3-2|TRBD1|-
CASSLAGGTGELFF
TGTGCCAGCAGCTTAGCAGGGGGCACCGGGGAGCTGTTTTTT
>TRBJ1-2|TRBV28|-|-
CASSLWERARADGYTF
TGTGCCAGCAGTTTATGGGAGAGGGCAAGGGCGGATGGCTACACCTTC
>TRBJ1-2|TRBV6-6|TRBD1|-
CASSYEKGAWYGYTF
TGTGCCAGCAGTTACGAAAAGGGGGCCTGGTATGGCTACACCTTC
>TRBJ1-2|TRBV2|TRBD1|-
CASTRDRGLRGYTF
TGTGCCAGCACCCGGGACAGGGGGCTTCGAGGCTACACCTTC
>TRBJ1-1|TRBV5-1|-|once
CASSTQGFSMNTEAFF
TGCGCCAGCAGCACTCAGGGGTTCTCGATGAACACTGAAGCTTTCTTT
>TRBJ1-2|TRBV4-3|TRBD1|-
CASSRGQTNYGYTF
TGCGCCAGCAGCCGGGGACAGACCAACTATGGCTACACCTTC
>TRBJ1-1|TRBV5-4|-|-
CASSFGSEAFF
TGTGCCAGCAGCTTTGGGAGTGAAGCTTTCTTT
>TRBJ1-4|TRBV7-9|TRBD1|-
CASSLGTGITLSNEKLFF
TGTGCCAGCAGCCTTGGGACAGGAATAACCCTAAGTAATGAAAAACTGTTTTTT
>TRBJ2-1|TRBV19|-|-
CASSIDRVPVNEQFF
TGTGCCAGTAGTATAGACAGGGTTCCGGTCAATGAGCAGTTCTTC
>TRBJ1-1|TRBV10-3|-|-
CAISEPGLNTEAFF
TGTGCCATCAGTGAGCCAGGGCTGAACACTGAAGCTTTCTTT
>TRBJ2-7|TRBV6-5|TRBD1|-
CASSRDRGYEQYF
TGTGCCAGCAGTCGGGACAGGGGCTACGAGCAGTACTTC
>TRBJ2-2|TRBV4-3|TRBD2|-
CASSQEAGGDTGELFF
TGCGCCAGCAGCCAAGAGGCGGGGGGAGACACCGGGGAGCTGTTTTTT
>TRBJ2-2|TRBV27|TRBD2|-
CASSTLSGGSGELFF
TGTGCCAGCAGTACACTATCCGGGGGGTCCGGGGAGCTGTTTTTT
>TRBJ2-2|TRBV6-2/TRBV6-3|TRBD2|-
CASSYYPLGAGGGTGELFF
TGTGCCAGCAGTTACTACCCCCTAGGAGCGGGGGGTGGCACCGGGGAGCTGTTTTTT
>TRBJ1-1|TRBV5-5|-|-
CASSFTNTEAFF
TGTGCCAGCAGCTTCACAAACACTGAAGCTTTCTTT
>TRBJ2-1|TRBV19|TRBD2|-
CASTTSGGTNEQFF
TGTGCCAGTACCACTAGCGGGGGGACAAATGAGCAGTTCTTC
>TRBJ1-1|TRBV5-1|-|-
CASSLGQPNTEAFF
TGCGCCAGCAGCCTGGGACAACCAAACACTGAAGCTTTCTTT
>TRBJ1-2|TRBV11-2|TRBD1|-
CASSLGGTGRNYGYTF
TGTGCCAGCAGCTTAGGGGGGACAGGGAGAAACTATGGCTACACCTTC
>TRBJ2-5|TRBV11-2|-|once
CASSFRAGQSQETQYF
TGTGCCAGCAGCTTTAGGGCCGGACAGTCCCAAGAGACCCAGTACTTC
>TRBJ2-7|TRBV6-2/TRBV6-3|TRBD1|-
CASSRDRGYEQYF
TGTGCCAGCAGTCGGGACAGAGGCTACGAGCAGTACTTC
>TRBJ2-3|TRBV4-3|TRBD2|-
CASSHFRASGGSDTQYF
TGCGCCAGCAGCCACTTTAGGGCGAGCGGGGGTTCAGATACGCAGTATTTT
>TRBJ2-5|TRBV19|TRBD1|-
CASSTTGVGETQYF
TGTGCCAGTAGTACGACAGGGGTTGGAGAGACCCAGTACTTC
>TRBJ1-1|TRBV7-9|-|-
CASSVEGLNTEAFF
TGTGCCAGCAGCGTGGAGGGTTTGAACACTGAAGCTTTCTTT
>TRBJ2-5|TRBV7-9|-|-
CASSLGASSLTQYF
TGTGCCAGCAGCTTAGGGGCTAGCTCTTTGACCCAGTACTTC